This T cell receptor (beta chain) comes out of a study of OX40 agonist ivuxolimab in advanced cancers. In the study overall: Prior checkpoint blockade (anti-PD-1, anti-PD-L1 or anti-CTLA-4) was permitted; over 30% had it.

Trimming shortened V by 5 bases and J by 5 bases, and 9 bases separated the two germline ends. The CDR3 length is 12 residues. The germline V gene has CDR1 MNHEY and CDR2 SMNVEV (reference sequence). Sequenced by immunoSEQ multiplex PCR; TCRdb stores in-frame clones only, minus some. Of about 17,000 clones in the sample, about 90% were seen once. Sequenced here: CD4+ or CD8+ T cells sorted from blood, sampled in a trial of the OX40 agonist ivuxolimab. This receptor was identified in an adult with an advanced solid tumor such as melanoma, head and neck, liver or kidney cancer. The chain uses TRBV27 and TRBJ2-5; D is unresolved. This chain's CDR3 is CASSPTPETQYF. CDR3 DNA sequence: TGTGCCAGCAGTCCCACCCCTGAGACCCAGTACTTC.